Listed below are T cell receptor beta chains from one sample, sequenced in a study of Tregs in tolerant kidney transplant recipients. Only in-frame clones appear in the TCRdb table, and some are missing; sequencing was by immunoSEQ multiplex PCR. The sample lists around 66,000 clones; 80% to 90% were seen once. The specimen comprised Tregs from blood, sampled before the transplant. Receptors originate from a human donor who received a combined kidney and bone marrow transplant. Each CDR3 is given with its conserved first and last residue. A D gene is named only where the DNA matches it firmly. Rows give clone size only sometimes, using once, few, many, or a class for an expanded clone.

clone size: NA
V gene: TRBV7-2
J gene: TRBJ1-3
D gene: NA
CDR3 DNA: TGTGCCAGCAGCTTATCGGCAGGGTCCGGAAACACCATATATTTT
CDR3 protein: CASSLSAGSGNTIYF

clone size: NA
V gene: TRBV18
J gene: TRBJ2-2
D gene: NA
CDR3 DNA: TGTGCCAGCTCACCATTTGGGGGCAGGAACACCGGGGAGCTGTTTTTT
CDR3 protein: CASSPFGGRNTGELFF

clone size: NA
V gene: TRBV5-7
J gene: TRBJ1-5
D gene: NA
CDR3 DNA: TGTGCCAGTAGCGGGGGAGACAATCAGCCCCAGCATTTT
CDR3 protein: CASSGGDNQPQHF

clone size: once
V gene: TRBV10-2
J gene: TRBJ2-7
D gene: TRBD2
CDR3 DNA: TGCGCCAGCAGCAGACTAGCGGGGAGTTACGAGCAGTACTTC
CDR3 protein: CASSRLAGSYEQYF

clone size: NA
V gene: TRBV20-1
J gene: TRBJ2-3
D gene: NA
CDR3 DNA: TGCAGTGCTAGTCCGGTAGACACGCAGTATTTT
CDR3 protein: CSASPVDTQYF

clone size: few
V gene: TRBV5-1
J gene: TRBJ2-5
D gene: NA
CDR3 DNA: TGCGCCAGCAGCTCTGCCCCCGGGTCCCAAGAGACCCAGTACTTC
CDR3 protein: CASSSAPGSQETQYF

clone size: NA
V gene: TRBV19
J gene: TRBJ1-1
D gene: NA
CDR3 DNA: TGTGCCAGTAGTCCTAAAACAGGTATGGACACTGAAGCTTTCTTT
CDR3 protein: CASSPKTGMDTEAFF

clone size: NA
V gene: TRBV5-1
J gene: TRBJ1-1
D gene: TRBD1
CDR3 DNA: TGCGCCAGCAGCTTGTTACCCCAGGGGGAGACTGAAGCTTTCTTT
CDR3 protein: CASSLLPQGETEAFF

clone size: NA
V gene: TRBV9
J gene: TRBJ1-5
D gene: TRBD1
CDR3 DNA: TGTGCCAGCAGCTCAGGGACAGGGACTCAGCCCCAGCATTTT
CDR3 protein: CASSSGTGTQPQHF

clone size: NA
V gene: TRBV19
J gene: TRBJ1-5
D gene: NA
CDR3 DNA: TGTGCCAGTAGTATTGTTGGCAGGGCCTACAATCAGCCCCAGCATTTT
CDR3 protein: CASSIVGRAYNQPQHF

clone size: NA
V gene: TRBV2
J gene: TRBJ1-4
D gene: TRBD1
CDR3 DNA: TGTGCCAGCAGTGAAGGACAGGGGTATAATGAAAAACTGTTTTTT
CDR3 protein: CASSEGQGYNEKLFF

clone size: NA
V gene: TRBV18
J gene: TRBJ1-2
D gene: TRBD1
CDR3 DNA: TGTGCCAGCTCACCCTCGGGACAGGCCTATGGCTACACCTTC
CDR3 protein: CASSPSGQAYGYTF

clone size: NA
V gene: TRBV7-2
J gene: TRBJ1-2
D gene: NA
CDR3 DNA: TGTGCCAGCAGCTTTGGTCTAGCTATTAACTATGGCTACACCTTC
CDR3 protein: CASSFGLAINYGYTF

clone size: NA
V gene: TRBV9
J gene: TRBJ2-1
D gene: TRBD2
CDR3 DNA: TGTGCCAGCAGCGTAACTAGCGGATACAATGAGCAGTTCTTC
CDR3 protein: CASSVTSGYNEQFF

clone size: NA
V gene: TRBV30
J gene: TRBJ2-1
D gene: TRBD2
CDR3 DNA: TGTGCCTGGAGTGTCCCTAGCGGGAGGGCCGGGGAGCAGTTCTTC
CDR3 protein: CAWSVPSGRAGEQFF

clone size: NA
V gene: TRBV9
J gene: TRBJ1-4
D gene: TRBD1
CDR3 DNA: TGTGCCAGCAGCGCGACAGGGGCCGGTGAAAAACTGTTTTTT
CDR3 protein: CASSATGAGEKLFF

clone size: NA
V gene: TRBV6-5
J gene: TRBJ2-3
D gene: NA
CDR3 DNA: TGTGCCAGCAGTTCTCGAGAGTGGGGGGGCACAGATACGCAGTATTTT
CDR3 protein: CASSSREWGGTDTQYF

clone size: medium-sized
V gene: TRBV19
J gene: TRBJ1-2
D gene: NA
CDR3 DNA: TGTGCCAGTAGTCCCCGAAGGGAGGGGGGCTACACCTTC
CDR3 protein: CASSPRREGGYTF

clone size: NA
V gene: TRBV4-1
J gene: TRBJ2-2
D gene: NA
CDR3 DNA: TGCGCCAGCAGCCGGCGTGGGGGGCCTAACACCGGGGAGCTGTTTTTT
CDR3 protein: CASSRRGGPNTGELFF

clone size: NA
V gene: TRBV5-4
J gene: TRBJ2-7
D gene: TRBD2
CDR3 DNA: TGTGCCAGCAGCTCGGGACTAGCGGGAGAATATCCCCCGTCCGAGCAGTACTTC
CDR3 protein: CASSSGLAGEYPPSEQYF

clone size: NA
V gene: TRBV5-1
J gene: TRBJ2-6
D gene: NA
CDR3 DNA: TGCGCCAGCAGCTCCCAGGGGGGTGGGGCCAACGTCCTGACTTTC
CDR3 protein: CASSSQGGGANVLTF

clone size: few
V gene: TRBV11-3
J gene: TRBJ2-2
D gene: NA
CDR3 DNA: TGTGCCAGCAGCCCAAAGACCGGGGAGCTGTTTTTT
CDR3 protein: CASSPKTGELFF

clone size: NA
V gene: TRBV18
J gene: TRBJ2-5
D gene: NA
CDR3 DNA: TGTGCCAGCTCACCATCGGGCCAAGAGACCCAGTACTTC
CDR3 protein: CASSPSGQETQYF

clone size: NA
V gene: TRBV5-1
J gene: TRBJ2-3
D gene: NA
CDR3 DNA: TGCGCCAGCAGCTTGAGGCCGGCTCCCAGCACAGATACGCAGTATTTT
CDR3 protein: CASSLRPAPSTDTQYF

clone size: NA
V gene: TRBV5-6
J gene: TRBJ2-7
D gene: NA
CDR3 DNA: TGTGCCAGCAGCTTGGTTATCAGAGGCGAGCAGTACTTC
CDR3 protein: CASSLVIRGEQYF

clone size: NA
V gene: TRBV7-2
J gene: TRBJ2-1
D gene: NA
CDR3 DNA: TGTGCCAGCAGCACTTCTAGGACGGATTACAATGAGCAGTTCTTC
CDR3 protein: CASSTSRTDYNEQFF

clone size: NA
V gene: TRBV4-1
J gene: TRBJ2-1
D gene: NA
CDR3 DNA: TGCGCCAGCAGCCGAGTCGGTGGGGTAAGAGAGCAGTTCTTC
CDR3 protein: CASSRVGGVREQFF

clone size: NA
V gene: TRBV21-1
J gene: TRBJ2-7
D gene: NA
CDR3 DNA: TGTGCCAGCAGCAAAGGAGGGGGGCAGGTGGGTTCCTACGAGCAGTACTTC
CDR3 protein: CASSKGGGQVGSYEQYF

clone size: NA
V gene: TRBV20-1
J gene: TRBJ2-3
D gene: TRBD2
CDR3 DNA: TGCAGTGCCAGACTAGCGGGGCCCTTGTATTTT
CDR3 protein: CSARLAGPLYF

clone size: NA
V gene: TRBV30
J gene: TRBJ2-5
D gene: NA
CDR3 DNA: TGTGCCTGGAGTGTACGGGAAGAGACCCAGTACTTC
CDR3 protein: CAWSVREETQYF

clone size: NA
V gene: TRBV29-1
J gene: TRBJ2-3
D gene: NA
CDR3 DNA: TGCAGCGTTGATGGGCCTAGCGTCGATACGCAGTATTTT
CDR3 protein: CSVDGPSVDTQYF

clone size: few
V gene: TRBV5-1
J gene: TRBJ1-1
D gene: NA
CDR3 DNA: TGCGCCAGCAGCTTGTTCGGGGGGGCCTTTGAAGCTTTCTTT
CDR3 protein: CASSLFGGAFEAFF

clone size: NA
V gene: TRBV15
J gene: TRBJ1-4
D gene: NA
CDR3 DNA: TGTGCCACCAGCCGGGCCGGCAGGTGGGGGGAAAAACTGTTTTTT
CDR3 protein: CATSRAGRWGEKLFF

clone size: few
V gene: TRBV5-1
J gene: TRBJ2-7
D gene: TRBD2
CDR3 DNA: TGCGCCAGCAGCAATCCGGGACTAGCGGGAGGTAGGGCCTACGAGCAGTACTTC
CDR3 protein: CASSNPGLAGGRAYEQYF

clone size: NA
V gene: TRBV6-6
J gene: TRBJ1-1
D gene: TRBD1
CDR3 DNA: TGTGCCAGCAAACATCGACAGGGACGGGACACTGAAGCTTTCTTT
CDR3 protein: CASKHRQGRDTEAFF

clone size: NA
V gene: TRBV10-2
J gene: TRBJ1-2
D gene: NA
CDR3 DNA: TGCGCCAGCAGTGAGATTATCGGGGTCGGGGGCTACACCTTC
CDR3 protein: CASSEIIGVGGYTF

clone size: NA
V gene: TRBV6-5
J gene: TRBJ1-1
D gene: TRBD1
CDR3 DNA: TGTGCCAGCAGGAGACAGGGGCCCGGGAACACTGAAGCTTTCTTT
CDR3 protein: CASRRQGPGNTEAFF

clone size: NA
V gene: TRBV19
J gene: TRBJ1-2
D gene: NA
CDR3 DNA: TGTGCCAGTAGTATTGTAGGCAGTCTGTATGGCTACACCTTC
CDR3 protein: CASSIVGSLYGYTF

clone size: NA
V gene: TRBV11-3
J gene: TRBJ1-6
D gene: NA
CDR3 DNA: TGTGCCAGCAGCTTAGAGCTTGACACCGATAATTCACCCCTCCACTTT
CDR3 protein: CASSLELDTDNSPLHF

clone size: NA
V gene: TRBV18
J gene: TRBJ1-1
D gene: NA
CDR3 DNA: TGTGCCAGCTCACCCGGTCAGGGACTACAGAACACTGAAGCTTTCTTT
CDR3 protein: CASSPGQGLQNTEAFF

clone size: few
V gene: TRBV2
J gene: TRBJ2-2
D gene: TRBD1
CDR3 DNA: TGTGCCAGCAGTGGCAGGGGGCATGGGGAGCTGTTTTTT
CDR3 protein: CASSGRGHGELFF

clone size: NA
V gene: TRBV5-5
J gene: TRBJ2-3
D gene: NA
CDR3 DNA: TGTGCCAGCAGCATGGGTCATGGGGGCACAGATACGCAGTATTTT
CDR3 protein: CASSMGHGGTDTQYF

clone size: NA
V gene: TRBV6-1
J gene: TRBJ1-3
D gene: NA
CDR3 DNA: TGTGCCAGCAGATCGACAGACTCTGGAAACACCATATATTTT
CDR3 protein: CASRSTDSGNTIYF

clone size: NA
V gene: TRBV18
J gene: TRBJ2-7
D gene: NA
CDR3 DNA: TGTGCCAGCTCACCAAACAGTAACTACGAGCAGTACTTC
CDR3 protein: CASSPNSNYEQYF

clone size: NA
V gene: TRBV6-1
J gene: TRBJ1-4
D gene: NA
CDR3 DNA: TGTGCCAGCAGGGGGGCTTGGGGTGAAAAACTGTTTTTT
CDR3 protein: CASRGAWGEKLFF

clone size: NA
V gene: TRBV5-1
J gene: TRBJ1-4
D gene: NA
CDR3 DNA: TGCGCCAGCAGCAGAGGGATGAATGAAAAACTGTTTTTT
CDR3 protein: CASSRGMNEKLFF

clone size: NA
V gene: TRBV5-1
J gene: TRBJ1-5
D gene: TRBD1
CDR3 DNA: TGCGCCAGCAGCGCCTCCGGGACAGACAATCAGCCCCAGCATTTT
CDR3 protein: CASSASGTDNQPQHF

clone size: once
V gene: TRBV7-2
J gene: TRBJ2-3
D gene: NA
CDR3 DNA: TGTGCCAGCAGCTTTACAGGCTCAGATACGCAGTATTTT
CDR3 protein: CASSFTGSDTQYF

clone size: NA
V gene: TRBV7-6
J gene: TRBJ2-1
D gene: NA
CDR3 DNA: TGTGCCAGCAGCCCTCCACCTTGGGGGGCCTCCTACAATGAGCAGTTCTTC
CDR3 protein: CASSPPPWGASYNEQFF

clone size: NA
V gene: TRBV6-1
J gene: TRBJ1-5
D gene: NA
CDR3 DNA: TGTGCCACCGCCACTTGGGGGAATCAGCCCCAGCATTTT
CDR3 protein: CATATWGNQPQHF

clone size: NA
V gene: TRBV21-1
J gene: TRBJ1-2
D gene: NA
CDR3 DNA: TGTGCCAGCAGCCCACCGGGAGATGGCTACACCTTC
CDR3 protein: CASSPPGDGYTF

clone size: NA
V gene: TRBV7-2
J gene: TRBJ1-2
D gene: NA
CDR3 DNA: TGTGCCAGCTCCATAATGATCGGGGGCACAAACTATGGCTACACCTTC
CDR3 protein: CASSIMIGGTNYGYTF

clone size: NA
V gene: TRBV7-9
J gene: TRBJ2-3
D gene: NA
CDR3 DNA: TGTGCCAGCAGCTTGGGACTCCCAACAGATACGCAGTATTTT
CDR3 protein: CASSLGLPTDTQYF